This T cell receptor (beta chain) appears in the sequencing data of a study of blood T cell repertoires in COVID-19 (dated by TCRdb to about 2020). At the level of the whole study: Samples covering the acute and convalescent phases of COVID-19 were provided by collaborators in the United States, Italy and Spain. The prospective study material was composed of cDNA or gDNA derived from T cells, B-cell-depleted T cells, or PBMCs. Subjects who had been exposed to COVID-19, were actively infected with it, or had recovered from it provided the deeply sampled blood TCRbeta repertoires that made up the dataset. The repertoires were released in a freely available public database meant as a resource for research on the immune response to SARS-CoV-2. Samples were obtained from the ongoing ImmuneRACE study (first 160 participants) and from 1,254 subjects provided by 6 global collaborators. A de-identified subject ID, COVID-19 status, age in years and sex were almost always included in the sample metadata. Where available, HLA class I and class II types were taken from metadata supplied by the sample provider and were not determined by assay-based typing. Broad study findings and their caveats: The quantity of clinical and demographic metadata differed by source and by participant and was supplied without curation.

In regard to this clone: This receptor's antigen is unknown. No base-level quality is on record; no much larger clone is a single base apart.

From the cysteine up to the phenylalanine, the CDR3 has a length of 16 residues. Only CDR3 DNA remains: 48 bases, in frame from the first base. V gives up 4 bases and J gives up 5 bases, and the segment between their germline ends measures 20 bases. Sequences SGHAT (CDR1) and FQNNGV (CDR2) are obtained from the germline V gene. Collaborating institutions collected whole blood in K2EDTA tubes following their own protocols. For TCRbeta analysis, collaborator samples were shipped as frozen whole blood, as isolated PBMCs, or as DNA extracted from either sample type. TCRbeta CDR3 regions were amplified from genomic DNA by means of the immunoSEQ Assay, a bias-controlled multiplex PCR. Per the original workflow: Within the assay, amplification of reference gene primers was used to estimate how many nucleated cells each sample contained. To quantify the absolute abundance of each unique TCRbeta CDR3 rearrangement, sequence reads were collapsed and filtered. For each sample, productive Simpson clonality was calculated as the square root of Simpson's diversity index across productive rearrangements. The source is immuneACCESS, and TCRdb retained only in-frame sequences with V and J called. Part of the clones is not carried over; for the studies checked, unresolved V genes explain less than half of this, and the remainder is unexplained. That table is the source of V, J and clone size, and D and trimming were worked out from the DNA. Here the sample has roughly 140,000 clones; roughly 80% occur a single time. The top ten hold under 0.75% of the sample.

The source material was peripheral blood. The rearrangement joined TRBV11-2 to TRBJ1-2, with TRBD1 as a weak D call on 5 bases. This clonotype was sampled from a man between 60 and 75 years old with acute or convalescent COVID-19. Read as DNA, the sequence is TGTGCCAGCAGCTCTCTCTCGGGGAGGGGTGCTTATGGCTACACCTTC. This gives the protein CASSSLSGRGAYGYTF.